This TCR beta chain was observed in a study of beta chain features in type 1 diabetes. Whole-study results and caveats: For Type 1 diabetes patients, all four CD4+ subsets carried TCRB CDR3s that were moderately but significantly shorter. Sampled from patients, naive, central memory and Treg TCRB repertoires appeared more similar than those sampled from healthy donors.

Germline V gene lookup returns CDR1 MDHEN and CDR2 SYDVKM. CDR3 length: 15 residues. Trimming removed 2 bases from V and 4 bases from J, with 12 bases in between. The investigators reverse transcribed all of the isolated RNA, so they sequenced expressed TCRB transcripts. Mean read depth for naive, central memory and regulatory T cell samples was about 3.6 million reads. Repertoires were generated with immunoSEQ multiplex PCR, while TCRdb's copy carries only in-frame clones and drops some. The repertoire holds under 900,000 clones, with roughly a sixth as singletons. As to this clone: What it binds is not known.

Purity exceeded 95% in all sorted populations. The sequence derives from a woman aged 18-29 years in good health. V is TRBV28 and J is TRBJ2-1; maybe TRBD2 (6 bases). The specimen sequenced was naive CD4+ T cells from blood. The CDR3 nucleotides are TGTGCCAGCAGTTTAGGGCTAGCGAGGTACAATGAGCAGTTCTTC. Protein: CASSLGLARYNEQFF. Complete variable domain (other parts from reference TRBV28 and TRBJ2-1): DVKVTQSSRYLVKRTGEKVFLECVQDMDHENMFWYRQDPGLGLRLIYFSYDVKMKEKGDIPEGYSVSREKKERFSLILESASTNQTSMYLCASSLGLARYNEQFFGPGTRLTVL.